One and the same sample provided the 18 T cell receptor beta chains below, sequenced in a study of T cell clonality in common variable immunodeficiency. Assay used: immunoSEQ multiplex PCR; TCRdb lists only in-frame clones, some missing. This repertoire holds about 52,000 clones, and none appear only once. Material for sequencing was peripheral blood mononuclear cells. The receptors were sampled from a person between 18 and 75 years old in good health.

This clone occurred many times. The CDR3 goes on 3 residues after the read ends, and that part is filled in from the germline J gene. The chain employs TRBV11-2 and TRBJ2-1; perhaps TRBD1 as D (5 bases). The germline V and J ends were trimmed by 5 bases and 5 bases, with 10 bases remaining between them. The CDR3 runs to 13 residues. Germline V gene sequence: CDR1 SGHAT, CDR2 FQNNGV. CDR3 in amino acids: CASSPTVHNEQFF. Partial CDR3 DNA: TGTGCCAGCAGCCCGACAGTCCACAATGAG.

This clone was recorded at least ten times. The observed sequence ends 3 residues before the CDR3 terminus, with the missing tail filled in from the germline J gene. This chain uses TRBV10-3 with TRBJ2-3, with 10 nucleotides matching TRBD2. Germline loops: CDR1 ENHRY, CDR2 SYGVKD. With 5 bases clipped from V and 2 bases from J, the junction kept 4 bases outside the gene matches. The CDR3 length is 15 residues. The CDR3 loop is CAISTLAGATDTQYF. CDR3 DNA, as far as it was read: TGTGCCATCAGTACCCTAGCGGGAGCCACAGATACG.

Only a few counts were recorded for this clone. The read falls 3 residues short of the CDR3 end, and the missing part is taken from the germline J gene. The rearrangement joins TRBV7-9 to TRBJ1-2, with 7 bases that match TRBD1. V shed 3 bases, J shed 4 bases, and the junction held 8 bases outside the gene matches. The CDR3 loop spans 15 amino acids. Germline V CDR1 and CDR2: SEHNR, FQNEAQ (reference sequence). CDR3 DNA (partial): TGTGCCAGCAGCTTGGAGACAGGGCTCGCCTATGGC. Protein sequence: CASSLETGLAYG. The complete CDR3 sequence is CASSLETGLAYGYTF.

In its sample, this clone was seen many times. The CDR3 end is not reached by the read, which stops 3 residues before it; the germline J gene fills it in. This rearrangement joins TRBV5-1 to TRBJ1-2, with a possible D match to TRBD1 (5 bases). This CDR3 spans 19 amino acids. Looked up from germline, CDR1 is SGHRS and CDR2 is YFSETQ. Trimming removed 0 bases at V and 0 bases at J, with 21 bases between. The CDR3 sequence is CASSLGGLDTWSTNYGYTF. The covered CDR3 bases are TGCGCCAGCAGCTTGGGGGGACTGGATACTTGGTCCACTAACTATGGC.

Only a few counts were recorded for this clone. CDR3 in amino acids: CASSSSAGSTYGYTF. The covered CDR3 bases are TGCGCCAGCAGCTCCTCGGCGGGCAGTACCTATGGC. V is TRBV5-1 and J is TRBJ1-2; no reliable D call. The DNA ends 3 residues before the CDR3 does, and the rest of the CDR3 is filled in from the germline J gene. Germline CDR1 and CDR2: SGHRS and YFSETQ. V shed 3 bases and J shed 4 bases, with 16 bases lying between them. This CDR3 has 15 amino acids.

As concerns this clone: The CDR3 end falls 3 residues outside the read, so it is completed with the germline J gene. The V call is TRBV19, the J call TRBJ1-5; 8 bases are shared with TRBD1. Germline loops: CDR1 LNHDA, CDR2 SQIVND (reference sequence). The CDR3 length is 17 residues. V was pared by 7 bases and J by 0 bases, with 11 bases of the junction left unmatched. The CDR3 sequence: CASTLTGQVLSNQPQHF. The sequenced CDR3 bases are TGTGCCAGTACCTTAACGGGACAGGTTCTTAGCAATCAGCCC.

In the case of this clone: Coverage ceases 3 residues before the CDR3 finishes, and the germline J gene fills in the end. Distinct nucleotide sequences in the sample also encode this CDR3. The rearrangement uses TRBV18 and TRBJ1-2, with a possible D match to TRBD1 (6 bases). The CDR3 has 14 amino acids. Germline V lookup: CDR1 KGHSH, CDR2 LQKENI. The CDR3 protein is CASSPPNRAGGYTF. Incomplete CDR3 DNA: TGTGCCAGCTCACCACCCAACAGGGCGGGAGGC. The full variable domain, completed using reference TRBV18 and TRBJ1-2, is NAGVMQNPRHLVRRRGQEARLRCSPMKGHSHVYWYRQLPEEGLKFMVYLQKENIIDESGMPKERFSAEFPKEGPSILRIQQVVRGDSAAYFCASSPPNRAGGYTFGSGTRLTVV.

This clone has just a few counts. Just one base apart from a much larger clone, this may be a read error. The part of the CDR3 DNA that was read is TGTGCCAGCAGTCCGAACAGATTCCCGAGTGAAAAG. As protein: CASSPNRFPSEK. The whole CDR3 region reads CASSPNRFPSEKLFF. This sequence joins TRBV6-2 or TRBV6-3 and TRBJ2-2; D not resolved. The read terminates 3 residues ahead of where the CDR3 ends, so the germline J gene completes it. CDR1 MNHEY and CDR2 SVGEGT come from the germline V gene. The CDR3 contains 15 residues.

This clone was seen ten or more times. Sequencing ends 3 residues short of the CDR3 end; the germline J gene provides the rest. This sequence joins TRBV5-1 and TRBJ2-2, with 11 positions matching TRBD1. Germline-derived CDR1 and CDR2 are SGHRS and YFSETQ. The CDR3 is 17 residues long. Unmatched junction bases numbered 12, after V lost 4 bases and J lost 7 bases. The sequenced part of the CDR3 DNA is TGCGCCAGCAGCCTCACCCCTGGACAGGGGGCGTTCGGGGAG. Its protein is CASSLTPGQGAFGE. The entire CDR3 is CASSLTPGQGAFGELFF.

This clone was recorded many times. The DNA read from the CDR3 is TGCGCCAGCAGCGCACCGGCCCGGCAGGGGGACTACGAG. Its translation: CASSAPARQGDYE. The whole CDR3 sequence is CASSAPARQGDYEQYF. The rearrangement uses TRBV4-1 and TRBJ2-7; 7 bases line up with TRBD1. The read gets to within 3 residues of the CDR3 end, and the germline J gene fills in the rest. CDR1 is MGHRA and CDR2 is YSYEKL in the germline V gene. The CDR3 extends over 16 amino acids. V lost 5 bases, J lost 3 bases, and 13 bases stayed unmatched.

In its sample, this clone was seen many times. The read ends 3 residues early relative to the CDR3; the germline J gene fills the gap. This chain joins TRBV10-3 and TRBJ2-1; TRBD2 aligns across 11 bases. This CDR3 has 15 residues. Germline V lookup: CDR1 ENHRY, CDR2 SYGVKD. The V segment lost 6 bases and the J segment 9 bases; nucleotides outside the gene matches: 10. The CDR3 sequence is CAIRGIAGGEGEQFF. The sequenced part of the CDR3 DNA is TGTGCCATCAGGGGGATAGCGGGAGGGGAAGGTGAG.

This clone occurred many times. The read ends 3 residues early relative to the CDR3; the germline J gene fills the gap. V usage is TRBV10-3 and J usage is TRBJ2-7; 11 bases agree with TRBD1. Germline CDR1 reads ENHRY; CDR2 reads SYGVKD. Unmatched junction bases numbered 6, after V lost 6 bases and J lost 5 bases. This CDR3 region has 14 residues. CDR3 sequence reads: CAIRAGQGADEQYF. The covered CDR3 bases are TGTGCCATCAGGGCAGGACAGGGGGCGGACGAG.

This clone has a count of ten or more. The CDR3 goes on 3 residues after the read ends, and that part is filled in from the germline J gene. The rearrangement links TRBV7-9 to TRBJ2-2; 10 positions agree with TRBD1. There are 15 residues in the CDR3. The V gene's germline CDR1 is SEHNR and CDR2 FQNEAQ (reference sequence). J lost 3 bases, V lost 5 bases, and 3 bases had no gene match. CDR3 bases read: TGTGCCAGCAGCCCCGGGACAGGGGACACCGGGGAG. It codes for CASSPGTGDTGE. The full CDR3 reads CASSPGTGDTGELFF.

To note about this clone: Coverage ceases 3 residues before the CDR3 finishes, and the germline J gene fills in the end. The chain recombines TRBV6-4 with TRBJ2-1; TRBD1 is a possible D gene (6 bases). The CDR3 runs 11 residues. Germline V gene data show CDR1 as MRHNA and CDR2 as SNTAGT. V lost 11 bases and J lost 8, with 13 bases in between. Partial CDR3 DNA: TGTGCCGGTACAGGGTGCGATGAG. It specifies CAGTGCDE. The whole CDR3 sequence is CAGTGCDEQFF.

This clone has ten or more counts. CDR3 DNA (partial): TGTGCCTGGAGTGTTTTAGCGGGAGCCCAGACC. This codes for CAWSVLAGAQT. From start to end, the CDR3 is CAWSVLAGAQTQYF. J is TRBJ2-5 and V is TRBV30, with 9 bases matching TRBD2. The CDR3 extends 3 residues past the end of the read, so its final part is completed from the germline J gene. This CDR3 contains 14 residues. V shed 0 bases and J 6 bases; nucleotides not matched to a gene: 5. The germline CDR1 and CDR2 sequences are GTSNPN and SVGIG (reference sequence).

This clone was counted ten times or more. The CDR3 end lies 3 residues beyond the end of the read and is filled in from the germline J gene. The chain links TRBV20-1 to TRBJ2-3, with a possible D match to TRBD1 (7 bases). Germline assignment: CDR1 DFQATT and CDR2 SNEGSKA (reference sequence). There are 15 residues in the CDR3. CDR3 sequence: CSAIDRVGGQKTQYF. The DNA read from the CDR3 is TGCAGTGCCATTGACAGGGTCGGGGGACAAAAGACG.

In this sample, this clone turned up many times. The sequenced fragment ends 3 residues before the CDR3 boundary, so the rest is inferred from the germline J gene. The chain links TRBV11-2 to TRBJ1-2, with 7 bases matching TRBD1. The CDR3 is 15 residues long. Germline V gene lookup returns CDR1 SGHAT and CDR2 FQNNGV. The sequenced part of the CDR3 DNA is TGTGCCAGCAGCTTACGACAGGGAGGGGTGAGGGGC. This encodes CASSLRQGGVRG. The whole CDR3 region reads CASSLRQGGVRGYTF.

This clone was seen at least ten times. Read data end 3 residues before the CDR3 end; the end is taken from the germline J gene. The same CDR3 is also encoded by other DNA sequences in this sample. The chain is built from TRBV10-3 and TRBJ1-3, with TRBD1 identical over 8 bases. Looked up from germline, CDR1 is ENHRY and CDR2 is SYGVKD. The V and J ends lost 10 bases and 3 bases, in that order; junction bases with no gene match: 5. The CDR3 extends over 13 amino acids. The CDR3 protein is CASAGGIGNTIYF. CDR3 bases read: TGTGCCAGCGCAGGGGGCATTGGAAACACC.